The present TCR beta chain was sequenced within a study of shared clonotypes between healthy human individuals. On the study more broadly: Serving as donors were a couple of women and a few men, whose ages spanned 18 to 49.

Measured with immunoSEQ multiplex PCR; TCRdb has only the in-frame clones, and not every one. The repertoire holds about 1 million clones, with approximately 72% as singletons. This clone was detected only once. What it recognizes is unknown. The same CDR3 is also encoded by other DNA sequences in this sample. In germline, CDR1 is SGHRS, CDR2 YFSETQ. V lost 4 bases and J 6 bases, leaving 11 bases between the germline ends. This CDR3 has 13 residues. Study-wide findings and caveats: Memory subsets had estimated richness that was generally smaller than that of naive subsets. A small donor pool kept down the genetic and exposure-history diversity that was represented. Some naive CD4 clonotypes, roughly 5%, turned up in common across four donors.

Sample: memory CD4+ T cells sorted from blood. Subset indicated: CD45RA-negative fraction. The TCR sequence derives from a man aged 18 to 30 in good health. This chain uses TRBV5-1 with TRBJ2-1; TRBD2 is a possible D gene (6 bases). CDR3 loop: CASSPGLTNEQFF. The CDR3 bases are TGCGCCAGCAGCCCGGGACTCACCAATGAGCAGTTCTTC.